One sample yielded the 14 T cell receptor beta chains listed below, sequenced in a study of T cell responses to AZD1222 COVID-19 vaccine. Profiled with immunoSEQ multiplex PCR; TCRdb holds only in-frame clones, not every one. The sample includes about 150,000 clones, roughly nine tenths of them seen just once. The source material was peripheral blood, sampled 28 days after the second AZD1222 dose. The source of these receptors is an adult who received the AZD1222 COVID-19 vaccine.

The chain links TRBV30 to TRBJ1-6; D unclear. Trimming took 7 bases from V and 7 from J, leaving 14 bases between them. Per the germline V gene, CDR1 is GTSNPN and CDR2 is SVGIG (reference sequence). This CDR3 is built from 13 residues. CDR3 sequence reads: CALQFVPNSPLHF. CDR3 coding DNA: TGTGCCTTGCAGTTTGTCCCCAATTCACCCCTCCACTTT. Looking up the rest from reference TRBV30 and TRBJ1-6 gives the full variable domain: SQTIHQWPATLVQPVGSPLSLECTVEGTSNPNLYWYRQAAGRGLQLLFYSVGIGQISSEVPQNLSASRPQDRQFILSSKKLLLSDSGFYLCALQFVPNSPLHFGNGTRLTVT.

The rearrangement joins TRBV3-1 (or the pseudogene TRBV3-2) to TRBJ2-4; D perhaps matches TRBD1 (5 bases). CDR3 length: 15 amino acids. Trimming stripped 2 bases from V and 0 bases from J, with 8 bases between. The germline gives CDR1 LGHDT, CDR2 YNNKEL (reference sequence). The CDR3 DNA follows: TGTGCCAGCAGCCAACAGGGTTCAGCCAAAAACATTCAGTACTTC. This codes for CASSQQGSAKNIQYF.

The chain links TRBV19 to TRBJ1-5; 7 bases agree with TRBD1. The CDR3 loop spans 14 amino acids. The ends lost 6 bases at V and 9 bases at J; junction bases unmatched: 11. CDR1 is LNHDA, CDR2 SQIVND, per germline (reference sequence). As DNA, the CDR3 is TGTGCCAGTAGCCAATCAGGGGGGGGATGGCCCCAGCATTTT. Translated: CASSQSGGGWPQHF.

The rearrangement uses TRBV2 and TRBJ1-5; D not resolved. This CDR3 is built from 15 residues. CDR1 and CDR2 from the germline V gene are SNHLY and FYNNEI. V shed 6 bases and J shed 2 bases, with 14 bases lying between them. CDR3 sequence (DNA): TGTGCCAGCAGCCGGACGGGTATCGGCAATCAGCCCCAGCATTTT. Translated: CASSRTGIGNQPQHF.

V gene TRBV18 combines with J gene TRBJ1-2; D is possibly TRBD1 (5 bases). This CDR3 is built from 14 residues. Germline V gene lookup returns CDR1 KGHSH and CDR2 LQKENI. V lost 0 bases and J 4 bases, leaving 9 bases between the germline ends. CDR3 region: CASSPPGELYGYTF. Here the CDR3 DNA reads TGTGCCAGCTCACCACCGGGGGAACTCTATGGCTACACCTTC.

J is TRBJ2-5 and V is TRBV5-1; D assignment may be TRBD1 or TRBD2 (5 bases each). The CDR3 sequence is 16 residues long. V lost 4 bases and J 0 bases, leaving 16 bases between the germline ends. Germline V gives CDR1 SGHRS, CDR2 YFSETQ. CDR3 coding DNA: TGCGCCAGCAGCCCCACGGGGCCGTTTAACCAAGAGACCCAGTACTTC. This translates into CASSPTGPFNQETQYF. The full variable domain, its missing parts supplied by reference TRBV5-1 and TRBJ2-5, is KAGVTQTPRYLIKTRGQQVTLSCSPISGHRSVSWYQQTPGQGLQFLFEYFSETQRNKGNFPGRFSGRQFSNSRSEMNVSTLELGDSALYLCASSPTGPFNQETQYFGPGTRLLVL.

This sequence joins TRBV5-1 and TRBJ1-3; 8 bases fit TRBD1. The V and J ends lost 5 bases and 8 bases, in that order; junction bases with no gene match: 9. Germline V gene lookup returns CDR1 SGHRS and CDR2 YFSETQ. CDR3 size: 14 residues. CDR3 sequence reads: CASSPGQGLDTIYF. The CDR3 DNA follows: TGCGCCAGCAGTCCCGGACAGGGTCTAGACACCATATATTTT.

This clone was counted a single time. V usage is TRBV6-5 and J usage is TRBJ1-6; a weak D match, TRBD1 (5 bases). Germline CDR1 is MNHEY and CDR2 is SVGAGI. The CDR3 covers 15 residues. V was cut by 0 bases and J by 6 bases, with 9 bases left in between. CDR3 sequence reads: CASSYSTQGNSPLHF. The CDR3 DNA reads TGTGCCAGCAGTTACTCGACTCAGGGTAATTCACCCCTCCACTTT.

The chain is built from TRBV6-5 and TRBJ1-1, with 9 bases matching TRBD1. There are 15 residues in the CDR3. From germline, CDR1 is MNHEY and CDR2 SVGAGI. J gave up 5 bases and V 5 bases, and 9 bases lay outside the gene matches. The CDR3 here is CASSQRPGTGTEAFF. CDR3 DNA sequence: TGTGCCAGCAGTCAGCGTCCCGGGACAGGGACTGAAGCTTTCTTT.

The chain is built from TRBV19 and TRBJ2-7; 7 bases are a match to TRBD2. The V and J ends lost 4 bases and 5 bases, in that order; junction bases with no gene match: 14. This CDR3 contains 16 residues. Germline V gene lookup returns CDR1 LNHDA and CDR2 SQIVND (reference sequence). The CDR3 DNA follows: TGTGCCAGTAGTAGGGGGTCGGGGGGAGGCAAGGACGAGCAGTACTTC. This codes for CASSRGSGGGKDEQYF. Drawing the rest from reference TRBV19 and TRBJ2-7, the complete variable domain is DGGITQSPKYLFRKEGQNVTLSCEQNLNHDAMYWYRQDPGQGLRLIYYSQIVNDFQKGDIAEGYSVSREKKESFPLTVTSAQKNPTAFYLCASSRGSGGGKDEQYFGPGTRLTVT.

The J gene is TRBJ1-4, the V gene TRBV27; tentatively, D is TRBD1 (5 bases). CDR3 length equals 15 residues. CDR1 is MNHEY, CDR2 SMNVEV, per germline (reference sequence). V lost 2 bases and J 5 bases, leaving 12 bases between the germline ends. This CDR3 reads CASSLSRGRNEKLFF. CDR3 sequence (DNA): TGTGCCAGCAGTTTAAGCCGGGGCCGAAATGAAAAACTGTTTTTT.

V gene TRBV18 combines with J gene TRBJ2-7, with a tentative D call TRBD2 (5 bases). Germline V gives CDR1 KGHSH, CDR2 LQKENI. The CDR3 runs 15 residues. V lost 4 bases and J lost 2, with 15 bases in between. The CDR3, as DNA: TGTGCCAGCTCACTTGGGAAAGCGGTAACCTACGAGCAGTACTTC. As protein: CASSLGKAVTYEQYF. The full variable domain, its missing parts supplied by reference TRBV18 and TRBJ2-7, is NAGVMQNPRHLVRRRGQEARLRCSPMKGHSHVYWYRQLPEEGLKFMVYLQKENIIDESGMPKERFSAEFPKEGPSILRIQQVVRGDSAAYFCASSLGKAVTYEQYFGPGTRLTVT.

CDR3 nucleotides: TGTGCCAGCAGCCTAGGACAGGGCGGCTACACCTTC. It yields the protein CASSLGQGGYTF. This chain connects TRBV28 to TRBJ1-2; the match to TRBD1 covers 8 bases. The germline V gene encodes CDR1 MDHEN and CDR2 SYDVKM. This CDR3 has 12 residues. The trim removed 6 bases at V and 8 bases at J, leaving 5 bases unmatched.

The V gene is TRBV2, the J gene TRBJ2-7, with unresolved D. Germline V gene data show CDR1 as SNHLY and CDR2 as FYNNEI. This CDR3 is built from 12 residues. The V end was cut by 0 bases, the J end by 4 bases, with 4 bases between. DNA of the CDR3: TGTGCCAGCAGTGAAGCCGGGTACGAGCAGTACTTC. Protein product: CASSEAGYEQYF.